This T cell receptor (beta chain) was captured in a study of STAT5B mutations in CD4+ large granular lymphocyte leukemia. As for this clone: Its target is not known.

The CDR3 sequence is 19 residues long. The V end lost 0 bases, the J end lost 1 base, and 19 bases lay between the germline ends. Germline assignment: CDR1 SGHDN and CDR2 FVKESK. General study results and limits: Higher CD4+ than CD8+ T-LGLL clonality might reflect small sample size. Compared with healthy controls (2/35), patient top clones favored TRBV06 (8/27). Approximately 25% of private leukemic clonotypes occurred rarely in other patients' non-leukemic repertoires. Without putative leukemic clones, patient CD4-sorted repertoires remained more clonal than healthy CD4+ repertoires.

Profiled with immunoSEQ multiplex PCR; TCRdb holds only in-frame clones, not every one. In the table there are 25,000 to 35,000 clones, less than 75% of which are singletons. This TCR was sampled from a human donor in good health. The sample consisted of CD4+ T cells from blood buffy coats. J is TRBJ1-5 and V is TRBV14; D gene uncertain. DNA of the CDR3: TGTGCCAGCAGCCAAGATTGCAGCACCGATCCAAAGAGCAATCAGCCCCAGCATTTT. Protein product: CASSQDCSTDPKSNQPQHF. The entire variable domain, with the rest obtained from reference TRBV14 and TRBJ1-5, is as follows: EAGVTQFPSHSVIEKGQTVTLRCDPISGHDNLYWYRRVMGKEIKFLLHFVKESKQDESGMPNNRFLAERTGGTYSTLKVQPAELEDSGVYFCASSQDCSTDPKSNQPQHFGDGTRLSIL.